The 21 T cell receptor beta chains given below trace back to one sample, sequenced in a study of response to subunit inactivated influenza vaccine. TCRdb redid the calling of the RT-PCR reads with MiXCR, one entry per CDR3 protein. This repertoire shows about 800,000 distinct CDR3 sequences, around 21% found once; its top ten account for about 10%. Here the sequenced sample was PBMCs from blood, taken 4 to 6 days after vaccination. Receptor source: a man aged 45-65 years who received an inactivated influenza vaccine.

This clonotype was counted between two and nine times. The chain has TRBV4-2 and TRBJ2-3, with a weak D call TRBD2 (5 bases). CDR1 is LGHNA, CDR2 YNFKEQ, per germline. The CDR3 covers 16 residues. Trimming took 1 base from V and 2 from J, leaving 13 bases between them. The CDR3 coding sequence is TGTGCCAGCAGCCAAGGAGGGCGACAAAACACAGATACGCAGTATTTT. Its protein product is CASSQGGRQNTDTQYF.

This clonotype has more than one count but fewer than ten. This rearrangement joins TRBV2 to TRBJ2-3; 11 bases match TRBD2. The CDR3 runs 18 residues. The V segment lost 5 bases and the J segment 8 bases; nucleotides outside the gene matches: 18. Germline V gene sequence: CDR1 SNHLY, CDR2 FYNNEI. For the CDR3, the DNA is TGTGCCAGCAGTTTACTAGCTAGCGGGAGGCCCGGGAAGTCTACGCAGTATTTT. Its translation is CASSLLASGRPGKSTQYF.

This clonotype was observed a handful of times. The genes are TRBV4-3 and TRBJ1-6; TRBD1 aligns across 7 bases. Germline CDR1 LGHNA, CDR2 YSLEER. This CDR3 has 15 amino acids. After removal of 0 bases from V and 11 bases from J, the junction contained 7 bases not matched to a gene. The CDR3 reads CASSQEGRGFTPLHF. CDR3 in DNA: TGCGCCAGCAGCCAAGAGGGCAGGGGGTTTACACCCCTCCACTTT.

This clonotype has just a few counts. The chain links TRBV11-1 to TRBJ1-1, with 8 bases fitting TRBD1. The CDR3 length is 19 residues. V trimming: 4 bases; J trimming: 0 bases; junction bases outside the gene matches: 16. Germline CDR1 and CDR2: SGHAT and FQDESV (reference sequence). The CDR3 loop reads CASSSTVRTGTKMNTEAFF. Written as DNA, the CDR3 is TGTGCCAGCAGCTCAACCGTTAGGACAGGGACGAAAATGAACACTGAAGCTTTCTTT.

This clonotype has a handful of counts. V is TRBV20-1 and J is TRBJ2-5; TRBD2 might be the D (6 bases). Trimming pared 3 bases from V and 1 base from J, leaving 15 bases between. The V gene's germline CDR1 is DFQATT and CDR2 SNEGSKA (reference sequence). CDR3 size: 15 residues. The CDR3 nucleotides are TGCAGTGCTAGCATCTGGCGGGGCATCCAAGAGACCCAGTACTTC. Translation: CSASIWRGIQETQYF.

CDR3 loop: CASSAEGGLKETQYF. The CDR3 bases are TGTGCCAGCAGCGCCGAGGGCGGATTAAAAGAGACCCAGTACTTC. V is TRBV9 and J is TRBJ2-5; possible D gene TRBD2, 5 bases. V was cut by 3 bases and J by 3 bases, with 15 bases left in between. The germline V gene encodes CDR1 SGDLS and CDR2 YYNGEE. The CDR3 length is 15 residues.

This clonotype was detected only a few times. The J gene is TRBJ2-3, the V gene TRBV5-6; D remains ambiguous. In germline, CDR1 is SGHDT, CDR2 YYEEEE. Trimming stripped 2 bases from V and 0 bases from J, with 19 bases between. The CDR3 totals 18 residues. The CDR3 here is CASSLGPNEKPSTDTQYF. In DNA, the CDR3 is TGTGCCAGCAGCTTAGGCCCGAACGAGAAACCTAGCACAGATACGCAGTATTTT.

The chain uses TRBV12-3 or TRBV12-4 and TRBJ1-4; 7 bases match TRBD1. CDR3 size: 13 residues. J lost 11 bases, V lost 5 bases, and 8 bases had no gene match. CDR3 bases: TGTGCCAGCAGTACGGACAGGTCGGGGAAACTGTTTTTT. This gives the protein CASSTDRSGKLFF.

This chain uses TRBV6-5 with TRBJ2-7; 7 positions match TRBD2. This CDR3 is built from 15 residues. The junction had 4 bases not matched to a gene; V was cut back by 2 bases and J by 0 bases. Germline values: CDR1 MNHEY, CDR2 SVGAGI. CDR3 nucleotide sequence: TGTGCCAGCAGTTACACAGCGGGGAGCTCCTACGAGCAGTACTTC. The encoded protein is CASSYTAGSSYEQYF.

The CDR3 loop is CASSLSRGDQETQYF. The CDR3 bases are TGTGCCAGCAGCTTATCGCGGGGAGACCAAGAGACCCAGTACTTC. This chain connects TRBV7-9 to TRBJ2-5, with D perhaps matching TRBD2 (6 bases). This CDR3 contains 15 residues. Germline assignment: CDR1 SEHNR and CDR2 FQNEAQ (reference sequence). The V and J ends lost 2 bases and 0 bases respectively, with 10 bases between them. Full variable domain (rest looked up from reference TRBV7-9 and TRBJ2-5): DTGVSQNPRHKITKRGQNVTFRCDPISEHNRLYWYRQTLGQGPEFLTYFQNEAQLEKSRLLSDRFSAERPKGSFSTLEIQRTEQGDSAMYLCASSLSRGDQETQYFGPGTRLLVL.

This clonotype came up a few times. The chain links TRBV5-5 to TRBJ1-6; possibly TRBD1 for D (6 bases). Germline CDR1 reads SGHKS; CDR2 reads YYEKEE (reference sequence). The CDR3 contains 15 residues. Trimming shortened V by 4 bases and J by 8 bases, and 16 bases separated the two germline ends. Here the CDR3 reads CASSPDRTPYSPLHF. CDR3 nucleotide sequence: TGTGCCAGCAGCCCTGACAGGACTCCGTATTCACCCCTCCACTTT. The complete variable domain, with remaining parts taken from reference TRBV5-5 and TRBJ1-6, reads DAGVTQSPTHLIKTRGQQVTLRCSPISGHKSVSWYQQVLGQGPQFIFQYYEKEERGRGNFPDRFSARQFPNYSSELNVNALLLGDSALYLCASSPDRTPYSPLHFGNGTRLTVT.

This clonotype has a handful of counts. The chain uses TRBV2 and TRBJ1-5; D is undetermined. The CDR3 totals 15 residues. V lost 6 bases to trimming and J lost 5 bases, with 17 bases between them. Germline lookup yields CDR1 SNHLY and CDR2 FYNNEI. For the CDR3, the DNA is TGTGCCAGCAGGTTTAGAGCGGAGTTCGATCAGCCCCAGCATTTT. Amino acids: CASRFRAEFDQPQHF.

There are many counts of this clonotype. DNA of the CDR3: TGCAGTGCTAGAGGGGGGGCAGGGGATCCCTACGAGCAGTACTTC. The encoded protein is CSARGGAGDPYEQYF. The chain uses TRBV20-1 and TRBJ2-7; D may be TRBD1 or TRBD2 (6 bases each). This CDR3 is 15 amino acids long. Trimming shortened V by 1 base and J by 2 bases, and 15 bases separated the two germline ends. Germline CDR1 DFQATT, CDR2 SNEGSKA (reference sequence).

This clonotype was seen only a few times. The rearrangement links TRBV6-5 to TRBJ2-1, with D unclear. Germline CDR1 MNHEY, CDR2 SVGAGI. Trimming left V 2 bases short and J 7 bases short, with 9 bases between. The CDR3 loop spans 13 amino acids. The CDR3 bases are TGTGCCAGCAGTTACAGTCTCTTAAATGAGCAGTTCTTC. It specifies CASSYSLLNEQFF.

The chain links TRBV5-6 to TRBJ2-3, with TRBD1 matching 12 bases. The trim removed 4 bases at V and 4 bases at J, leaving 10 bases unmatched. This CDR3 region has 17 residues. Germline assignment: CDR1 SGHDT and CDR2 YYEEEE. CDR3 amino acids: CASSRGRDRGRPDTQYF. DNA for the CDR3: TGTGCCAGCAGCCGCGGTCGGGACAGGGGGCGCCCAGATACGCAGTATTTT.

DNA for the CDR3: TGTGCCAGCAGTCCAGGGACGGCCGGGACCATATATTTT. This sequence encodes CASSPGTAGTIYF. The V and J genes are TRBV12-3 or TRBV12-4 and TRBJ1-3; D is perhaps TRBD1 (5 bases). The V and J ends lost 5 bases and 10 bases respectively, with 15 bases between them. The CDR3 runs to 13 residues.

The chain couples TRBV10-3 to TRBJ1-4; 8 bases are shared with TRBD1. CDR3 length equals 14 residues. From germline, CDR1 is ENHRY and CDR2 SYGVKD. The V gene end was trimmed by 6 bases and the J gene end by 10 bases; junction bases not matched to a gene: 10. CDR3 bases: TGTGCCATCAGGGATACAGGGGGAGGTGGAAAACTGTTTTTT. Translating gives CAIRDTGGGGKLFF.

The chain joins TRBV6-1 to TRBJ1-1; 7 bases are a match to TRBD1. Germline CDR1 MNHNS, CDR2 SASEGT. The V gene end was trimmed by 11 bases and the J gene end by 1 base; junction bases not matched to a gene: 10. The CDR3 runs 14 residues. The CDR3 DNA reads as TGTGCCTCAGGGGGGGACAGACCGAACACTGAAGCTTTCTTT. As protein: CASGGDRPNTEAFF.

Only a few counts were recorded for this clonotype. The chain joins TRBV20-1 to TRBJ2-7, with 7 bases fitting TRBD1. The CDR3 is 15 residues long. The germline V gene encodes CDR1 DFQATT and CDR2 SNEGSKA (reference sequence). The V segment lost 3 bases and the J segment 0 bases; nucleotides outside the gene matches: 8. This CDR3 reads CSARVGQVSSYEQYF. The CDR3 DNA is TGCAGTGCTAGGGTCGGACAGGTCAGCTCCTACGAGCAGTACTTC.

This clonotype was seen a handful of times. The rearrangement uses TRBV20-1 and TRBJ1-2; no clear D. V was pared by 0 bases and J by 2 bases, with 16 bases between. The CDR3 has 16 amino acids. Germline CDR1 reads DFQATT; CDR2 reads SNEGSKA (reference sequence). CDR3 DNA sequence: TGCAGTGCTAGAGAGGGTGGCGTGGCTACAAACTATGGCTACACCTTC. It specifies CSAREGGVATNYGYTF.

In its sample, this clonotype was seen a few times. V is TRBV20-1 and J is TRBJ2-7; no definite D call. CDR3 size: 13 residues. Trimming pared 1 base from V and 2 bases from J, leaving 9 bases between. Germline CDR1 DFQATT, CDR2 SNEGSKA (reference sequence). DNA of the CDR3: TGCAGTGCTAGAGTCCTTGGGGCCTACGAGCAGTACTTC. The encoded protein is CSARVLGAYEQYF.